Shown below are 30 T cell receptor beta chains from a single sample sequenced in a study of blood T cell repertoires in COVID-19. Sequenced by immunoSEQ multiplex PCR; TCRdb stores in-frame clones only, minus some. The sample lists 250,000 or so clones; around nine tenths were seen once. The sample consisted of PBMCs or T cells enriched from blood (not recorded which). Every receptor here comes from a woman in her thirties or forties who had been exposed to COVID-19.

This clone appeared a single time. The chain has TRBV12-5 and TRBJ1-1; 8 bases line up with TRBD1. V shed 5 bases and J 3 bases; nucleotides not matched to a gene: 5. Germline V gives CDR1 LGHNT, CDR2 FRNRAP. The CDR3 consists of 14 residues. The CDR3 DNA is TGTGCTAGTGGTCGACAGGGGTTTGACACTGAAGCTTTCTTT. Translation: CASGRQGFDTEAFF.

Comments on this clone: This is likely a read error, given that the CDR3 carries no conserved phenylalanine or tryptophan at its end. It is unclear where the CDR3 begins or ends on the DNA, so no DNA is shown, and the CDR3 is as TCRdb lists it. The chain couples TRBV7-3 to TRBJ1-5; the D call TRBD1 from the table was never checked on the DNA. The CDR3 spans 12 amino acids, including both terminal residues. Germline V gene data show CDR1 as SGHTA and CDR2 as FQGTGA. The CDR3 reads CASSHSRDTRTS.

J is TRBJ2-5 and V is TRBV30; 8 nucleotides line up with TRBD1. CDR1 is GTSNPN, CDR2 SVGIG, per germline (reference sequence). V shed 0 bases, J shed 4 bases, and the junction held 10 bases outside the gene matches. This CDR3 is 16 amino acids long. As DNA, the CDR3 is TGTGCCTGGAGTGTATTGAGGACAGGGACGGGAGAGACCCAGTACTTC. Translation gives CAWSVLRTGTGETQYF.

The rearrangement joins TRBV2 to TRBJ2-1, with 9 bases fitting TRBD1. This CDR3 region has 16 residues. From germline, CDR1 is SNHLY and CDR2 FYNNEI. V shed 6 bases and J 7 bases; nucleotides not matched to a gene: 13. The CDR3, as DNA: TGTGCCAGCAGAAGTGGGACAGGGAACGGTTGGAATGAGCAGTTCTTC. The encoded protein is CASRSGTGNGWNEQFF.

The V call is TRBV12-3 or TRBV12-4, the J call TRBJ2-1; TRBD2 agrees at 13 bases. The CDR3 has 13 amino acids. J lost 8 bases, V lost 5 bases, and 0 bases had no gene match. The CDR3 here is CASSGLAGDEQFF. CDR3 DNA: TGTGCCAGCAGTGGACTAGCGGGGGATGAGCAGTTCTTC.

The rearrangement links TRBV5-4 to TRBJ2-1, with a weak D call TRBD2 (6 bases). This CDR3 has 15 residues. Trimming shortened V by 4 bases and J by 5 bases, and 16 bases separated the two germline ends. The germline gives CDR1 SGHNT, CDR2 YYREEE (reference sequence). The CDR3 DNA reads TGTGCCAGCAGCCCTTTCCTACTAGCAGACAATGAGCAGTTCTTC. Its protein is CASSPFLLADNEQFF.

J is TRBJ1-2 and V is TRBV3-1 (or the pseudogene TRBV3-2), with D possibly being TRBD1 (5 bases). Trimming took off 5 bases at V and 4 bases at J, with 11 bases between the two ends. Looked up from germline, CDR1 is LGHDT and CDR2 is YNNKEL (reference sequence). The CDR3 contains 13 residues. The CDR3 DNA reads TGTGCCAGCAGCTTGGACATGGTCTATGGCTACACCTTC. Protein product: CASSLDMVYGYTF.

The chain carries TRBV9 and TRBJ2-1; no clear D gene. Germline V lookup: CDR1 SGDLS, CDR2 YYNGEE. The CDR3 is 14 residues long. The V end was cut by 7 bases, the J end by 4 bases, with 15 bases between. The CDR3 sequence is CASSPRPYYNEQFF. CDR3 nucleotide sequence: TGTGCCAGCTCCCCGCGTCCATATTACAATGAGCAGTTCTTC. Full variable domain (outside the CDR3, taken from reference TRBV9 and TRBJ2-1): DSGVTQTPKHLITATGQRVTLRCSPRSGDLSVYWYQQSLDQGLQFLIQYYNGEERAKGNILERFSAQQFPDLHSELNLSSLELGDSALYFCASSPRPYYNEQFFGPGTRLTVL.

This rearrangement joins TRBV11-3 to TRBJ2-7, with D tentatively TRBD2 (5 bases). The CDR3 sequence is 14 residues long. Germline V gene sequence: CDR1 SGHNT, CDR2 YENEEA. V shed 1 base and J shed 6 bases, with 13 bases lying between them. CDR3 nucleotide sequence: TGTGCCAGCAGCTTAGCTTCCCGGAGCGGCGAGCAGTACGTC. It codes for CASSLASRSGEQYV.

CDR3: CASSVGGTNYGYTF. DNA for the CDR3: TGTGCCAGCAGCGTAGGAGGGACTAACTATGGCTACACCTTC. The chain carries TRBV9 and TRBJ1-2; D is unresolved. Per germline, CDR1 SGDLS and CDR2 YYNGEE. The length of the CDR3 is 14 residues. V was trimmed by 0 bases and J by 0 bases, leaving 6 bases between them.

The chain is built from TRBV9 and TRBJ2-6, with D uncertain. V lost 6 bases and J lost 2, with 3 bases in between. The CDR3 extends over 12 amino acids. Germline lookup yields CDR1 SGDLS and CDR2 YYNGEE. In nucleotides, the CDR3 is TGTGCCAGCACAGCTGGGGCCAACGTCCTGACTTTC. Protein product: CASTAGANVLTF.

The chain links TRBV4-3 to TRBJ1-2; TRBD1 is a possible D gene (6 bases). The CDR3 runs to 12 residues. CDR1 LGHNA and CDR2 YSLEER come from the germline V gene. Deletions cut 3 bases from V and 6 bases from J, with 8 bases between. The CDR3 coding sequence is TGCGCCAGCAGCCATTCAGGGGATGGCTACACCTTC. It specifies CASSHSGDGYTF.

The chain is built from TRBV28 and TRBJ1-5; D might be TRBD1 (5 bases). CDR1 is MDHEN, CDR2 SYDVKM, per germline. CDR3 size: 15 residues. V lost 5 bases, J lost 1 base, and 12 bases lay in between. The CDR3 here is CASSRTRGSNQPQHF. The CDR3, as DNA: TGTGCCAGCAGTCGAACACGGGGGAGCAATCAGCCCCAGCATTTT.

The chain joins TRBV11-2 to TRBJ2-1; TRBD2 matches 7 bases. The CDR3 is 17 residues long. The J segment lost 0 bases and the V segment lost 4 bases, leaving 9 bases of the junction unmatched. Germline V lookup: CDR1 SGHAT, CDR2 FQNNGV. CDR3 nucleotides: TGTGCCAGCAGCTCCTATAGCGGGTCAAGCTCCTACAATGAGCAGTTCTTC. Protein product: CASSSYSGSSSYNEQFF.

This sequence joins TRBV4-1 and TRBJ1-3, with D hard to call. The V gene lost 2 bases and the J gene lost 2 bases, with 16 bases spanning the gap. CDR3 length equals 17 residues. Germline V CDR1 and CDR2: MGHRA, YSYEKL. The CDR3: CASSQFSERETGNTIYF. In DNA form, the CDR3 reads TGCGCCAGCAGCCAATTTTCTGAGAGGGAAACTGGAAACACCATATATTTT.

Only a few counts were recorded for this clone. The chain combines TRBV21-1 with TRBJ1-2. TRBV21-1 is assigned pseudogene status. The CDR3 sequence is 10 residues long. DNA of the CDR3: TGTGCCAGCCCGGAGGATGGCTACACCTTC. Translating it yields CASPEDGYTF.

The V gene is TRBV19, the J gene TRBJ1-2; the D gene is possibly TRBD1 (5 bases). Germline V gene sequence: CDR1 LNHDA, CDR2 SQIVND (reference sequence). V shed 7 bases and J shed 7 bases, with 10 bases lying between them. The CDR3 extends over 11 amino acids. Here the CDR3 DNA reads TGTGCCAGTAAAAGGGGTTTTGGCTACACCTTC. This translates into CASKRGFGYTF.

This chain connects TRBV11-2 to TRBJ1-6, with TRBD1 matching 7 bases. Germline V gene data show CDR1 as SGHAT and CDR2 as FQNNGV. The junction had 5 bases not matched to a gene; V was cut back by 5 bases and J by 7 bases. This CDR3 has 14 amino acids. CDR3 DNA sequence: TGTGCCAGCAGCCCACAGGGGACGAATTCACCCCTCCACTTT. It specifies CASSPQGTNSPLHF.

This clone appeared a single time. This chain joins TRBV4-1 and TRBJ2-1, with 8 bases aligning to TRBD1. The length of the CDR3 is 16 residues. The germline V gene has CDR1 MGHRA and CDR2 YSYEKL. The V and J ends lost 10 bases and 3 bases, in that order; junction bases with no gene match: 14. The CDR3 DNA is TGCGCCACCTCAGAAACCGGGACAGGCTTCTACAATGAGCAGTTCTTC. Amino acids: CATSETGTGFYNEQFF.

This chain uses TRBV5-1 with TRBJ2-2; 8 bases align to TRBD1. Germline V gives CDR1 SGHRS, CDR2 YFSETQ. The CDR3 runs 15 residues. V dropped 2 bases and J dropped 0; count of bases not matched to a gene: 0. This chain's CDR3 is CASSLQGANTGELFF. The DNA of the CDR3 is TGCGCCAGCAGCTTACAGGGGGCGAACACCGGGGAGCTGTTTTTT.

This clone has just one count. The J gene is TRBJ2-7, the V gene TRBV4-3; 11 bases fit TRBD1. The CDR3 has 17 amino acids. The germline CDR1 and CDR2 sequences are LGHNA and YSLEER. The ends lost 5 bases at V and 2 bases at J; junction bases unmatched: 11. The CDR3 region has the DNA TGCGCCAGCAGCTCCTCGGCTGAGGGACAGGGGGCCTACGAGCAGTACTTC. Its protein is CASSSSAEGQGAYEQYF.

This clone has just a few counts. The CDR3: CASSEGGLAGERDTQYF. Written as DNA, the CDR3 is TGTGCCAGCAGTGAAGGAGGACTAGCGGGAGAAAGAGATACGCAGTATTTT. The chain joins TRBV25-1 to TRBJ2-3, with TRBD2 identical over 13 bases. Per germline, CDR1 MGHDK and CDR2 SYGVNS. V lost 2 bases to trimming and J lost 5 bases; unmatched junction nucleotides: 7. This CDR3 is built from 17 residues.

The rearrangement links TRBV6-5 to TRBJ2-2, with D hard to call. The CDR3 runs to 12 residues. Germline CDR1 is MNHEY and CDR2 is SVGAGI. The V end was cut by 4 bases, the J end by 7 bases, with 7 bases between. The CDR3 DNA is TGTGCCAGCAGTTCCCTGCGCGGGGAGCTGTTTTTT. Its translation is CASSSLRGELFF.

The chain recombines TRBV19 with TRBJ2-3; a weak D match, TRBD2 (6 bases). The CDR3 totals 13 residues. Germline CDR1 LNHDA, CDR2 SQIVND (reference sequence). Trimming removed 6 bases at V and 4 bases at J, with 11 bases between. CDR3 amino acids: CASSPGESDTQYF. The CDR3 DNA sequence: TGTGCCAGTAGCCCGGGGGAATCAGATACGCAGTATTTT.

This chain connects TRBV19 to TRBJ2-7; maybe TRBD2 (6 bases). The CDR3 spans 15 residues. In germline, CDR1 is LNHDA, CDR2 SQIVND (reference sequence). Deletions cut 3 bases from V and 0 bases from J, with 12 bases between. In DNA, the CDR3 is TGTGCCAGTAGTATCGCCGGGACTCCCTCCTACGAGCAGTACTTC. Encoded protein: CASSIAGTPSYEQYF.

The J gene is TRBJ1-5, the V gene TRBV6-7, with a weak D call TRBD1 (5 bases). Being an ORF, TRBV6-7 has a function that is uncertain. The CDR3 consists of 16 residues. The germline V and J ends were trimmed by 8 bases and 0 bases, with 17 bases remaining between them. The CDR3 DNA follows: TGTGCCAGCTTCCCGCCGGGCAGGGATAGCAATCAGCCCCAGCATTTT. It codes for CASFPPGRDSNQPQHF.

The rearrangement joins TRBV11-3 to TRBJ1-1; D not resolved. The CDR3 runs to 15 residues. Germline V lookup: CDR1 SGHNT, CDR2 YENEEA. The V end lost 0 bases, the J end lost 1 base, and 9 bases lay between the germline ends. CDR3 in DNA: TGTGCCAGCAGCTTAGACCGGGGATCGAACACTGAAGCTTTCTTT. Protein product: CASSLDRGSNTEAFF.

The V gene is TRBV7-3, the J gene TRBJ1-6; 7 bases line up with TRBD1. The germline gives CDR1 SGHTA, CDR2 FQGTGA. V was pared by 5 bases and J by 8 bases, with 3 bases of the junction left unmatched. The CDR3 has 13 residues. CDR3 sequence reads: CASSPDRDSPLHF. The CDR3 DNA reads TGTGCCAGCAGCCCAGACAGGGATTCACCCCTCCACTTT.

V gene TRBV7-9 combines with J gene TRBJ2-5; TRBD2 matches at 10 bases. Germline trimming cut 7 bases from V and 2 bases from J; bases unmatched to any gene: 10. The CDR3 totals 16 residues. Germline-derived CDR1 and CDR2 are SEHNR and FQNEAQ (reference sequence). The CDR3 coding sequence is TGTGCCAGCACCGGGGTCACTAGCGGGAAGCAAGAGACCCAGTACTTC. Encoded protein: CASTGVTSGKQETQYF.

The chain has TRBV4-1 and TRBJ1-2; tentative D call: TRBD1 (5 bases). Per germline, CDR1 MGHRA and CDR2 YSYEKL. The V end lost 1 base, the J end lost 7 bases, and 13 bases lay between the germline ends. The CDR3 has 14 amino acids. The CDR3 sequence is CASSQVGGSGGYTF. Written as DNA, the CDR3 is TGCGCCAGCAGCCAAGTGGGGGGGTCGGGTGGCTACACCTTC.